The entry that follows covers one TCR beta chain sequence. Its matching antigen is unknown. This sample stems from a study of response to subunit inactivated influenza vaccine. One entry per CDR3 protein, called by TCRdb with MiXCR from the RT-PCR reads. The table has roughly 540,000 distinct CDR3 sequences, 20% to 25% seen once. Findings of the study overall: The authors suggested that few new T cells are recruited per seasonal influenza vaccination.

The CDR3 runs to 17 residues. The germline gives CDR1 MDHEN, CDR2 SYDVKM. V gave up 6 bases and J gave up 5 bases; unmatched junction bases: 9. In addition, the sample was reused for a study of T cells expressing NK-cell markers. As that study records: The TCR beta cDNA came from 5'RACE template switching with UMIs. Seven donors tested HCMV-seropositive and one tested seronegative among the eight sequenced. Anti-gamma-delta TCR antibody use in several experiments restricted sorting to alpha-beta TCR T cells. These clonotypes also led the CD3+CD56-NKG2C+ fraction in a handful of donors.

The origin of this receptor is a man in his fifties or sixties who received an inactivated influenza vaccine. J is TRBJ2-1 and V is TRBV28; 14 bases are shared with TRBD2. The sample in question was CD4+ T cells sorted from PBMCs, obtained 11 to 12 days after vaccination. CDR3 in DNA: TGTGCCAGCAGAGGACTAGCGGGAGGCCCCAGTCACAATGAGCAGTTCTTC. Translation: CASRGLAGGPSHNEQFF.